Listed below are T cell receptor beta chains from one sample, sequenced in a study of blood T cell repertoires in COVID-19. Using immunoSEQ multiplex PCR, the repertoire was profiled, and TCRdb retains in-frame clones only, with some absent. The sample has tens of thousands of clones, 85% to 90% seen once. Specimen: peripheral blood. The receptors come from a man aged 80 or over with acute or convalescent COVID-19. CDR3s include the opening cysteine and the closing phenylalanine or tryptophan. Fields, in order: J gene, D gene, V gene, clone size, CDR3 DNA, CDR3 protein. A D gene is named only where the DNA matches it firmly. The listing skips clone size in some rows; elsewhere it reads once, few, many or a size class.

J gene: TRBJ2-5; D gene: NA; V gene: TRBV20-1; clone size: NA; CDR3 DNA: TGCAGTGCCAGTTTTTCAGGAATCCAAGAGACCCAGTACTTC; CDR3 protein: CSASFSGIQETQYF
J gene: TRBJ2-7; D gene: NA; V gene: TRBV9; clone size: NA; CDR3 DNA: TGTGCCAGCAGCGTAGAACAGGCCCCCTACGAGCAGTACTTC; CDR3 protein: CASSVEQAPYEQYF
J gene: TRBJ1-3; D gene: NA; V gene: TRBV7-2; clone size: NA; CDR3 DNA: TGTGCCAGCAGCCCATGGGCAGGGGTCGGAAACACCATATATTTT; CDR3 protein: CASSPWAGVGNTIYF
J gene: TRBJ2-2; D gene: TRBD1; V gene: TRBV7-2; clone size: NA; CDR3 DNA: TGTGCCAGCAGTCCCGGGACAGGGAGGGTCGGGGAGCTGTTTTTT; CDR3 protein: CASSPGTGRVGELFF
J gene: TRBJ1-1; D gene: NA; V gene: TRBV6-6; clone size: NA; CDR3 DNA: TGTGCCAGCAGTTTCGGGTCTGAAAAGGGGACTGAAGCTTTCTTT; CDR3 protein: CASSFGSEKGTEAFF
J gene: TRBJ2-3; D gene: TRBD1; V gene: TRBV6-1; clone size: NA; CDR3 DNA: TGTGCCAGCAGTGAGTCCAGGGGGCGAACAGATACGCAGTATTTT; CDR3 protein: CASSESRGRTDTQYF
J gene: TRBJ2-3; D gene: NA; V gene: TRBV4-2; clone size: NA; CDR3 DNA: TGTGCCAGCAGCCTACAAGGGGCGAAGGAGGGACGATACTTCACAGGTACGCAGTATTTT; CDR3 protein: CASSLQGAKEGRYFTGTQYF
J gene: TRBJ2-7; D gene: TRBD2; V gene: TRBV27; clone size: few; CDR3 DNA: TGTGCCAGCAGTTGGACTAGCCCGACCTACGAGCAGTACTTC; CDR3 protein: CASSWTSPTYEQYF
J gene: TRBJ2-2; D gene: TRBD1; V gene: TRBV2; clone size: NA; CDR3 DNA: TGTGCCAGCAGTGTCCTTCAGGGGGCCCCCGGGGAGCTGTTTTTT; CDR3 protein: CASSVLQGAPGELFF
J gene: TRBJ2-7; D gene: NA; V gene: TRBV29-1; clone size: NA; CDR3 DNA: TGCAGCGTTGACATCAGGGGCCCAGACAACGAGCAGTACTTC; CDR3 protein: CSVDIRGPDNEQYF